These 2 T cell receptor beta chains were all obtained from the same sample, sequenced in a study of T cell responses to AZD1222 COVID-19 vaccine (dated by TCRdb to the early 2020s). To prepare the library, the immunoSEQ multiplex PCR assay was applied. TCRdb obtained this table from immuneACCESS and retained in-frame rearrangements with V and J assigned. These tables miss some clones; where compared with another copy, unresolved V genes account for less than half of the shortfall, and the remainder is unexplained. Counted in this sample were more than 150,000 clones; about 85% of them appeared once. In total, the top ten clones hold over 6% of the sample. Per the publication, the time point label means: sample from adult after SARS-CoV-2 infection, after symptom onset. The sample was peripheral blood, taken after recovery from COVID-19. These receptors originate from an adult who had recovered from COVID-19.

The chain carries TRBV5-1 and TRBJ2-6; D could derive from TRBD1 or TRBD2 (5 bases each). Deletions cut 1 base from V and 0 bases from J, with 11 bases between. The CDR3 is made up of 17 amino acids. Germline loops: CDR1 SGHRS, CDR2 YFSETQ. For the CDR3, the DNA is TGCGCCAGCAGCTTGACGGGGCGACCCTCTGGGGCCAACGTCCTGACTTTC. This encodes CASSLTGRPSGANVLTF.

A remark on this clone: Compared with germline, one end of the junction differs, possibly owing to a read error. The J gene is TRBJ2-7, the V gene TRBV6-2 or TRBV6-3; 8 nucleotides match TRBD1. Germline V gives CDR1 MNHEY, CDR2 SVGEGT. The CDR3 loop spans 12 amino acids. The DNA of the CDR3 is TGTGCCAGCAGTTACGCCGGGACAGGAGGGAGCTTC. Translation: CASSYAGTGGSF.